Here is one TCR beta chain with its context. Its antigen remains unknown. This sample was taken from a study of cytomegalovirus exposure and HLA in healthy donors. Study results and limitations: Reported findings show TCR beta sequences accurately forecast HLA-A and HLA-B alleles in most subjects. In a later analysis, at a false discovery rate of 0.05, approximately 18,000 TCR beta sequences were associated with HLA alleles. Later genetic work tied a missense DCLRE1C variant to beta-chain V and J trimming. Several top significant clusters appeared, in a later analysis, to be linked to common viral pathogens.

The CDR3 consists of 14 residues. Germline V gene data show CDR1 as SGHAT and CDR2 as FQNNGV. V gave up 1 base and J gave up 1 base, with 7 bases separating them. Amplification used 60 Vbeta primers and 13 Jbeta primers. Assay used: immunoSEQ multiplex PCR; TCRdb lists only in-frame clones, some missing. This table holds around 100,000 clones, around 84% found once. The TCR comes from a man aged 18-30 years in good health and CMV-seronegative. Sequencing input: PBMCs. This rearrangement joins TRBV11-2 to TRBJ2-5; perhaps TRBD1 as D (6 bases). DNA for the CDR3: TGTGCCAGCAGCTTAGGGACAGTCCAAGAGACCCAGTACTTC. Translated: CASSLGTVQETQYF.